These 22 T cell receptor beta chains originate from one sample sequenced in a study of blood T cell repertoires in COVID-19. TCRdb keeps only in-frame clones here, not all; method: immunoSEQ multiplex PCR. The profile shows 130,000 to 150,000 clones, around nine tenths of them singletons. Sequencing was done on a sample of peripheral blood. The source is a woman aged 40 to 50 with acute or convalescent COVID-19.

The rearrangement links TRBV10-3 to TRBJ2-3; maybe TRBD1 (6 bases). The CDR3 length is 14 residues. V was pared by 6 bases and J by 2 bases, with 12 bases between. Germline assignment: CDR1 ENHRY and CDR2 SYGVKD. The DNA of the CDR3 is TGTGCCATCAGCCAGAGACAGGACACAGATACGCAGTATTTT. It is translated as CAISQRQDTDTQYF.

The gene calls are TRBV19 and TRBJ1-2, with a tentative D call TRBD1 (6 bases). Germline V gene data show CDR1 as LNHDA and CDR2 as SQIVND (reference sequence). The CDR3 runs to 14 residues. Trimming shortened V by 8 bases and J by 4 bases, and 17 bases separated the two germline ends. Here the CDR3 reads CASLGYRETYGYTF. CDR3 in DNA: TGTGCCAGTCTCGGATACAGGGAGACCTATGGCTACACCTTC.

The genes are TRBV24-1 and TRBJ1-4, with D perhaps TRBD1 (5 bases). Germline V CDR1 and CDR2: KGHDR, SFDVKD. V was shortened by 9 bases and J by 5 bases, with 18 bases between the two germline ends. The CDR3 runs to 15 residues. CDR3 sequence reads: CATRSAGGANEKLFF. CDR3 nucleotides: TGTGCCACCCGAAGTGCCGGAGGGGCAAATGAAAAACTGTTTTTT.

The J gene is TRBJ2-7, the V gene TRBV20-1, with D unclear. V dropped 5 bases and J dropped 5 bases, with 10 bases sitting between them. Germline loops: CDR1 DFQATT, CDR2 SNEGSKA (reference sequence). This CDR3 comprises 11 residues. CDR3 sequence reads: CSAYPKDEQYF. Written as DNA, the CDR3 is TGCAGTGCTTACCCTAAAGACGAGCAGTACTTC.

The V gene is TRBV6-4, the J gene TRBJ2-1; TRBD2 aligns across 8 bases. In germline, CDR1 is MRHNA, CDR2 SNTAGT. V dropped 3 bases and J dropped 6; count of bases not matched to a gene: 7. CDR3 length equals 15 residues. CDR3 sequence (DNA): TGTGCCAGCAGTGATTCGGCGGGGGGAAGCAATGAGCAGTTCTTC. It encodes CASSDSAGGSNEQFF.

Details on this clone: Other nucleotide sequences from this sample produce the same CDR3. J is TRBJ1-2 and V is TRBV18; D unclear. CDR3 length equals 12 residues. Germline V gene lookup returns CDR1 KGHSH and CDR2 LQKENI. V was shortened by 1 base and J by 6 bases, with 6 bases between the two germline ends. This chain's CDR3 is CASSPRRDGYTF. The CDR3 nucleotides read TGTGCCAGCTCACCACGTCGGGATGGCTACACCTTC.

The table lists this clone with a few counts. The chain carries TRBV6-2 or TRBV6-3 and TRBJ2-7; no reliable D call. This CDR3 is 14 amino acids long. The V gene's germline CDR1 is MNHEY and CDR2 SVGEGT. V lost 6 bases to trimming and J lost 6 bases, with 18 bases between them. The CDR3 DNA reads TGTGCCAGCAGCCAATTAGGAGAAGTGGTCGAGCAGTACTTC. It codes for CASSQLGEVVEQYF.

The CDR3 nucleotides read TGCGCCAGCAGCTCACAGACTAGCGGCGGGATGGGGGAGCTGTTTTTT. This encodes CASSSQTSGGMGELFF. J is TRBJ2-2 and V is TRBV5-1; 9 bases agree with TRBD2. Germline trimming cut 3 bases from V and 8 bases from J; bases unmatched to any gene: 11. This CDR3 region has 16 residues. Germline V lookup: CDR1 SGHRS, CDR2 YFSETQ.

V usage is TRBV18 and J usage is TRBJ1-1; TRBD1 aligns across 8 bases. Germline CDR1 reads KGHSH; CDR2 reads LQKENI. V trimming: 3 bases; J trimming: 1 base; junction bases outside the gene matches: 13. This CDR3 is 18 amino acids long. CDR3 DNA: TGTGCCAGCTCACCTGGACAGGGTGGTCGCTTCCGGAACACTGAAGCTTTCTTT. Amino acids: CASSPGQGGRFRNTEAFF.

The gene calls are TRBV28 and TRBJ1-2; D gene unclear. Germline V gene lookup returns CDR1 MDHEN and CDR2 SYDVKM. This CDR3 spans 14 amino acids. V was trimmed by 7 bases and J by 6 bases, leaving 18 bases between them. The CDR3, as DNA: TGTGCCAGCACCTCTGCTTTCTACCGGGATGGCTACACCTTC. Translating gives CASTSAFYRDGYTF.

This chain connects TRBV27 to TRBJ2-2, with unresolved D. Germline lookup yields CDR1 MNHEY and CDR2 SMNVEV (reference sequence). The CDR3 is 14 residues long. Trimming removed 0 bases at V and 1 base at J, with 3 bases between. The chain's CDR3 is CASSLSRNTGELFF. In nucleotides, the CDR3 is TGTGCCAGCAGTTTATCGCGGAACACCGGGGAGCTGTTTTTT.

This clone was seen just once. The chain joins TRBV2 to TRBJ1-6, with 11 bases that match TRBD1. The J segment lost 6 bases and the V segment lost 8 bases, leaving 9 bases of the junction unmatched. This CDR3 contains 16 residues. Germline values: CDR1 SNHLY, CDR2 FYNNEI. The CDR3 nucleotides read TGTGCCAGCGCTACCGGGACAGGGGGTTTTAATTCACCCCTCCACTTT. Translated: CASATGTGGFNSPLHF.

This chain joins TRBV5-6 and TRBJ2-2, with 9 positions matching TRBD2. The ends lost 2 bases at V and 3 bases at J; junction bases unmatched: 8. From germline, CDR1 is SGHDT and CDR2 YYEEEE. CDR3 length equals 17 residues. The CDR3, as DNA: TGTGCCAGCAGCTTACGGCGGGAGGGCCCGGACACCGGGGAGCTGTTTTTT. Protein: CASSLRREGPDTGELFF.

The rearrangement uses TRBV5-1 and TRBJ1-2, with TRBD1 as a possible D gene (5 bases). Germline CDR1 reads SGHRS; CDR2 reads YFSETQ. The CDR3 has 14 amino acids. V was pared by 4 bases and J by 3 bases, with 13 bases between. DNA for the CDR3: TGCGCCAGCAGCCCGCAGGGTTTTGACTATGGCTACACCTTC. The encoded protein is CASSPQGFDYGYTF.

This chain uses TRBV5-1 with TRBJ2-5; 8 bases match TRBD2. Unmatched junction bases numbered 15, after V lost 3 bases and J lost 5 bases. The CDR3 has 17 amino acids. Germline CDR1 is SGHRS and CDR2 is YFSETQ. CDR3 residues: CASSSSAGVGGRETQYF. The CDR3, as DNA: TGCGCCAGCAGCTCCTCAGCGGGAGTAGGAGGCAGGGAGACCCAGTACTTC.

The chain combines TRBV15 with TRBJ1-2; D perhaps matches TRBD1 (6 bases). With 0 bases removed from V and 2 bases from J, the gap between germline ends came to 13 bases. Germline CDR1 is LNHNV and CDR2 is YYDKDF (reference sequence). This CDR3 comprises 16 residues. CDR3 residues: CATSRDRNRENYGYTF. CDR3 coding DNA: TGTGCCACCAGCAGAGATCGCAACAGGGAAAACTATGGCTACACCTTC.

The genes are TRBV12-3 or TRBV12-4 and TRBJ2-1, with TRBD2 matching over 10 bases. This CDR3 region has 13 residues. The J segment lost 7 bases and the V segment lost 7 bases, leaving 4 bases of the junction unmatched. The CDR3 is CASTLAGGNEQFF. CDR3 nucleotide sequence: TGTGCCAGCACATTAGCGGGAGGAAATGAGCAGTTCTTC.

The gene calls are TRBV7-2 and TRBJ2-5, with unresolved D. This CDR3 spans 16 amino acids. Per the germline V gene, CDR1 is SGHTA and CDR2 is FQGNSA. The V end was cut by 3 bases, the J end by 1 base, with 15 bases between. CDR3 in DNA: TGTGCCAGCAGCTTTGTTGATGCCAGGCCCCAAGAGACCCAGTACTTC. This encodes CASSFVDARPQETQYF.

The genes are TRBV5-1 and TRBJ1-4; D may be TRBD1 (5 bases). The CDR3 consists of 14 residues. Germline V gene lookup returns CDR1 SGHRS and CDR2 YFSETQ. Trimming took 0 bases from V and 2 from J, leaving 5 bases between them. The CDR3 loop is CASSLEGTNEKLFF. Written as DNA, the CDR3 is TGCGCCAGCAGCTTGGAGGGGACTAATGAAAAACTGTTTTTT.

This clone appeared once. This CDR3 reads CASSYSDRGQETQYF. CDR3 DNA sequence: TGTGCCAGCAGTTACTCGGACAGGGGGCAAGAGACCCAGTACTTC. J is TRBJ2-5 and V is TRBV6-5; TRBD1 matches at 10 bases. The germline gives CDR1 MNHEY, CDR2 SVGAGI. The CDR3 is 15 residues long. After removal of 0 bases from V and 2 bases from J, the junction contained 0 bases not matched to a gene.

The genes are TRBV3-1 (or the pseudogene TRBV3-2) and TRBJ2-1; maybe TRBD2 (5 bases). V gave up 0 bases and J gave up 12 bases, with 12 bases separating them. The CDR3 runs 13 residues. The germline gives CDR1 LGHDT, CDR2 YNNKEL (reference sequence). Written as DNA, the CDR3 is TGTGCCAGCAGCCAAGATGAGGGCCCTGGGCAGTTCTTC. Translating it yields CASSQDEGPGQFF.

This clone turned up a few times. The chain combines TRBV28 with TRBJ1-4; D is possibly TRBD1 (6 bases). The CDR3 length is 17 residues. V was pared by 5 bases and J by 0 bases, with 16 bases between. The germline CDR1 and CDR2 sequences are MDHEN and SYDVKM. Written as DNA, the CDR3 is TGTGCCAGCAGTCCAAGGGGGGGGCGCCCAACTAATGAAAAACTGTTTTTT. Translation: CASSPRGGRPTNEKLFF.